The rows below give T cell receptor beta chains drawn from one sample of a study of OX40 agonist ivuxolimab in advanced cancers. Produced via immunoSEQ multiplex PCR; TCRdb's table is partial and in-frame only. The data hold approximately 70,000 clones, with around 86% observed a single time. Sample: CD4+ or CD8+ T cells sorted from blood, taken in a trial of the OX40 agonist ivuxolimab. The receptors here all came from an adult with an advanced solid tumor such as melanoma, head and neck, liver or kidney cancer. The CDR3 runs from the conserved cysteine through the conserved F or W. A D gene is named only where the DNA matches it firmly. For some rows the clone size is stated as once, few or many, or as a class when expanded; others skip it.

length: 14
D: TRBD2
size: -
J: TRBJ2-1
V: TRBV7-7
CDR3: CASSLSGINNEQFF
DNA: TGTGCTAGCAGCCTTAGCGGGATTAACAATGAGCAGTTCTTC

length: 15
D: TRBD1
size: -
J: TRBJ1-5
V: TRBV19
CDR3: CASSMARGLTQPQHF
DNA: TGTGCCAGTAGTATGGCCAGGGGGCTGACTCAGCCCCAGCATTTT

length: 13
D: -
size: -
J: TRBJ1-1
V: TRBV18
CDR3: CASSPGAGEEAFF
DNA: TGTGCCAGCTCACCAGGGGCAGGGGAGGAAGCTTTCTTT

length: 14
D: -
size: -
J: TRBJ2-3
V: TRBV19
CDR3: CASSIDQGQGTQYF
DNA: TGTGCCAGTAGTATAGATCAGGGGCAAGGTACGCAGTATTTT

length: 14
D: TRBD2
size: -
J: TRBJ2-7
V: TRBV5-8
CDR3: CASSFSGGPYEQYF
DNA: TGTGCCAGCAGCTTTAGCGGGGGGCCCTACGAGCAGTACTTC

length: 13
D: -
size: -
J: TRBJ2-7
V: TRBV4-3
CDR3: CASSHGPGYEQYF
DNA: TGCGCCAGCAGCCACGGCCCAGGGTACGAGCAGTACTTC

length: 14
D: TRBD1
size: -
J: TRBJ1-1
V: TRBV19
CDR3: CASRLGQVNTEAFF
DNA: TGTGCCAGTAGACTGGGACAGGTGAACACTGAAGCTTTCTTT

length: 13
D: -
size: few
J: TRBJ2-7
V: TRBV27
CDR3: CASMERYTYEQYF
DNA: TGTGCCAGCATGGAGCGGTATACCTACGAGCAGTACTTC

length: 15
D: TRBD1
size: -
J: TRBJ2-5
V: TRBV2
CDR3: CASRRQGALQETQYF
DNA: TGTGCCAGCAGACGACAGGGGGCCCTCCAAGAGACCCAGTACTTC

length: 18
D: TRBD2
size: -
J: TRBJ2-7
V: TRBV7-2
CDR3: CASSLASMAGGSSYEQYF
DNA: TGTGCCAGCAGCTTAGCGTCTATGGCGGGAGGTTCCTCCTACGAGCAGTACTTC

length: 15
D: TRBD2
size: -
J: TRBJ2-7
V: TRBV14
CDR3: CASSQVASGRGEQYF
DNA: TGTGCCAGCAGCCAAGTGGCTAGCGGGAGAGGGGAGCAGTACTTC

length: 15
D: TRBD2
size: -
J: TRBJ2-1
V: TRBV19
CDR3: CASTKSTSGRNEQFF
DNA: TGTGCCAGTACAAAATCTACTAGCGGGAGGAATGAGCAGTTCTTC

length: 16
D: TRBD1
size: -
J: TRBJ1-2
V: TRBV4-1
CDR3: CASSLLPGDRINGYTF
DNA: TGCGCCAGCAGCCTACTACCAGGGGACAGGATCAATGGCTACACCTTC

length: 13
D: -
size: -
J: TRBJ1-5
V: TRBV6-6
CDR3: CASSYSSYQPQHF
DNA: TGTGCCAGCAGTTATTCCAGTTATCAGCCCCAGCATTTT

length: 13
D: -
size: many
J: TRBJ1-2
V: TRBV19
CDR3: CASSIVPKYGYTF
DNA: TGTGCCAGTAGTATAGTCCCCAAGTATGGCTACACCTTC

length: 15
D: TRBD1
size: once
J: TRBJ1-4
V: TRBV19
CDR3: CASSMRTGRNEKLFF
DNA: TGTGCCAGTAGTATGCGGACAGGGCGGAATGAAAAACTGTTTTTT

length: 16
D: -
size: -
J: TRBJ2-3
V: TRBV7-9
CDR3: CASSTPDREGTDTQYF
DNA: TGTGCCAGCAGCACGCCGGACAGGGAGGGGACAGATACGCAGTATTTT

length: 13
D: TRBD1
size: -
J: TRBJ1-2
V: TRBV27
CDR3: CASSPNRDRGYTF
DNA: TGTGCCAGCAGTCCCAACAGGGACAGGGGCTACACCTTC